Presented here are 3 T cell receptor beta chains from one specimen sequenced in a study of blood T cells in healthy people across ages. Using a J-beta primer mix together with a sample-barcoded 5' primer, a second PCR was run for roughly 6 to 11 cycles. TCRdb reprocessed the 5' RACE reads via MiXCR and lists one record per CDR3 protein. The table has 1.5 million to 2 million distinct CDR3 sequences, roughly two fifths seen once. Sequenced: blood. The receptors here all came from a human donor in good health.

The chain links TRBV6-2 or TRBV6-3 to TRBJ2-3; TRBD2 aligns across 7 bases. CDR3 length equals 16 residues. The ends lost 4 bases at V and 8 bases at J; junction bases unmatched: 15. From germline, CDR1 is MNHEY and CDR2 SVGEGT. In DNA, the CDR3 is TGTGCCAGCAGTTTTGCGGGGGAAGGTCCGGGAGGTACGCAGTATTTT. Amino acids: CASSFAGEGPGGTQYF.

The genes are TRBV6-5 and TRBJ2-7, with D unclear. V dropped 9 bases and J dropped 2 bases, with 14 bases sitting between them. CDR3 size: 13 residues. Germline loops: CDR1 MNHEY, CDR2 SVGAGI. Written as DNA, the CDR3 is TGTGCCAGTCGGATGGGTGAAACCTACGAGCAGTACTTC. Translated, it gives CASRMGETYEQYF.

The CDR3 coding sequence is TGCGCCAGCAGACAGGGGGCATTACGAGAGACCCAGTACTTC. Encoded protein: CASRQGALRETQYF. This chain uses TRBV5-1 with TRBJ2-5; 9 bases fit TRBD1. The germline V gene has CDR1 SGHRS and CDR2 YFSETQ. The ends lost 5 bases at V and 4 bases at J; junction bases unmatched: 6. This CDR3 region has 14 residues. The whole variable domain, remainder taken from reference TRBV5-1 and TRBJ2-5, is KAGVTQTPRYLIKTRGQQVTLSCSPISGHRSVSWYQQTPGQGLQFLFEYFSETQRNKGNFPGRFSGRQFSNSRSEMNVSTLELGDSALYLCASRQGALRETQYFGPGTRLLVL.